A selection of T cell receptor beta chains follows, all from one sample in a study of T cells after yellow fever vaccination. MiXCR, run by TCRdb on the 5' RACE reads, gives a single entry per CDR3 protein. The sample has a few hundred thousand distinct CDR3 sequences, 6% to 8% seen once. The sample here was PBMCs, taken 5 days after the yellow fever booster vaccination. The receptors originated from a man aged 25-45 years who received the YFV17D yellow fever vaccine. The CDR3 runs from the conserved cysteine through the conserved F or W. Fields, in order: D gene, clone size, V gene, CDR3 length, J gene, CDR3 DNA, CDR3 protein. D genes are given only for firm matches. Clone size is not always given. Where it is, it says once, few, many or a class for expanded clones.

>.|many|TRBV9|15|TRBJ2-1
TGTGCCAGCAGCGAAGTCTGGGGGATTGGAAATGAGCAGTTCTTC
CASSEVWGIGNEQFF
>.|many|TRBV13|14|TRBJ2-3
TGTGCCAGCAGCCCCGGGACTGGCACAGATACGCAGTATTTT
CASSPGTGTDTQYF
>.|.|TRBV20-1|15|TRBJ1-2
TGCAGTGCTAGAGACCTTCCGGGGTCCCGAAAGGGCTACACCTTC
CSARDLPGSRKGYTF
>.|many|TRBV29-1|13|TRBJ1-3
TGCAGCGCCACAGCGACCACTGGAAACACCATATATTTT
CSATATTGNTIYF
>.|.|TRBV2|15|TRBJ2-1
TGTGCCAGCAGTGTCCATAGCGGATCCTACAATGAGCAGTTCTTC
CASSVHSGSYNEQFF
>.|few|TRBV7-2|14|TRBJ2-7
TGTGCCAGCAGCTTAGGGGCGGCGGACTACGAGCAGTACTTC
CASSLGAADYEQYF
>TRBD1|many|TRBV29-1|12|TRBJ2-7
TGCAGCGTTCCGGGACAGGGCGCCGAGCAGTACTTC
CSVPGQGAEQYF
>TRBD2|many|TRBV5-1|16|TRBJ2-7
TGCGCCAGCAGCTCGAGACCCATTCAGCGGGAGGTCGAGCAGTACTTC
CASSSRPIQREVEQYF
>TRBD1|few|TRBV6-5|18|TRBJ2-3
TGTGCCAGCAGTAACAACAGGGGGCGCTTCCTTAAGGCAGATACGCAGTATTTT
CASSNNRGRFLKADTQYF
>TRBD1|many|TRBV18|15|TRBJ2-2
TGTGCCAGCTCAACAGGGGCTTCGAACACCGGGGAGCTGTTTTTT
CASSTGASNTGELFF
>.|.|TRBV19|12|TRBJ2-7
TGTGCCAGTAGTATAGGCCGTAACGAGCAGTACTTC
CASSIGRNEQYF
>.|many|TRBV29-1|12|TRBJ2-2
TGCAGCGTTATAGGGGACACCGGGGAGCTGTTTTTT
CSVIGDTGELFF
>.|.|TRBV29-1|11|TRBJ2-3
TGCAGCGTTGTGCGGAGTGATACGCAGTATTTT
CSVVRSDTQYF
>.|many|TRBV15|12|TRBJ2-1
TGTGCCACCAGCCGGGGCTACAATGAGCAGTTCTTC
CATSRGYNEQFF
>.|few|TRBV5-4|15|TRBJ1-2
TGTGCCAGCAGCTTTCCTGGCCAGAGAGTCTATGGCTACACCTTC
CASSFPGQRVYGYTF
>TRBD2|few|TRBV5-1|18|TRBJ2-3
TGCGCCAGCAGCTTGATTACAGCGGGGGGGCGGGGCACAGATACGCAGTATTTT
CASSLITAGGRGTDTQYF
>.|few|TRBV28|14|TRBJ1-5
TGTGCCAGCAATCCAGGCAGGGACGATCAGCCCCAGCATTTT
CASNPGRDDQPQHF
>TRBD1|.|TRBV5-1|15|TRBJ2-7
TGCGCCAGCAGCTACGGACAGGGGGATTCCTACGAGCAGTACTTC
CASSYGQGDSYEQYF
>TRBD2|.|TRBV20-1|15|TRBJ2-1
TGCAGTGCAACAAGAGCGGGAGCATCCTACAATGAGCAGTTCTTC
CSATRAGASYNEQFF
>TRBD1|many|TRBV28|15|TRBJ1-6
TGTGCCAGCAACCAGGGGGGCTTGTATAATTCACCCCTCCACTTT
CASNQGGLYNSPLHF
>.|many|TRBV7-9|15|TRBJ2-7
TGTGCCAGCAGCTTAGGGGACGGTACTCGGTACGAGCAGTACTTC
CASSLGDGTRYEQYF
>.|.|TRBV20-1|13|TRBJ2-3
TGCAGTGCTAGAGGCGGCTTGACAGTTACGCAGTATTTT
CSARGGLTVTQYF
>.|.|TRBV12-3/TRBV12-4|12|TRBJ1-2
TGTGCCAGCAGTTTTGGGGGTGGTGGCTACACCTTC
CASSFGGGGYTF
>.|.|TRBV7-3|13|TRBJ2-7
TGTGCCAGCAGCACTAGGGCAGGTGGTGAGCAGTACTTC
CASSTRAGGEQYF
>TRBD2|.|TRBV12-3/TRBV12-4|16|TRBJ2-3
TGTGCCAGCAGCCAAACTAGCGGCGCATCCACAGATACGCAGTATTTT
CASSQTSGASTDTQYF
>TRBD2|many|TRBV6-2/TRBV6-3|14|TRBJ2-7
TGTGCCAGCTCACTAGCGGGGCTCGTCCACGAGCAGTACTTC
CASSLAGLVHEQYF
>TRBD1|few|TRBV7-8|15|TRBJ1-4
TGTGCCAGCCGGCGCCCAGGGGGGAGTAATGAAAAACTGTTTTTT
CASRRPGGSNEKLFF
>TRBD2|few|TRBV20-1|17|TRBJ2-1
TGCAGTGCTAATAGCAATCTACTAGCGACCACCTACAATGAGCAGTTCTTC
CSANSNLLATTYNEQFF
>.|few|TRBV21-1|19|TRBJ2-7
TGTGCCAGCAGCTTACCGTTGTCCAGCGGGAGGGCCGAGTCCTACGAGCAGTACTTC
CASSLPLSSGRAESYEQYF
>.|.|TRBV10-3|15|TRBJ2-3
TGTGCCATCAGCGAGGACCTAACGGGCACAGATACGCAGTATTTT
CAISEDLTGTDTQYF